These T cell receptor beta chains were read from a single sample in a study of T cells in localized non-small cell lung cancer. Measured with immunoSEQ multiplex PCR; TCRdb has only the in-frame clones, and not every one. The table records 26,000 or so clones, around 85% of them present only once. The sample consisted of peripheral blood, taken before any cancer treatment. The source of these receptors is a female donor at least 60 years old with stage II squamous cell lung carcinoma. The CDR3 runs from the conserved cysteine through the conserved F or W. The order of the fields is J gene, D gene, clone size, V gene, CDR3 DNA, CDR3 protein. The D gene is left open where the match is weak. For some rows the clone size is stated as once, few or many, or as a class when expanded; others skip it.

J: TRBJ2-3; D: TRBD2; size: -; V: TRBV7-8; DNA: TGTGCCAGCAGTTCGAGGGCGGGAGGGCCCGATACGCAGTATTTT; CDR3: CASSSRAGGPDTQYF
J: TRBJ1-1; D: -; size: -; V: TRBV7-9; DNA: TGTGCCAGCAGCCTTAACAGGGACACTGAAGCTTTCTTT; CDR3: CASSLNRDTEAFF
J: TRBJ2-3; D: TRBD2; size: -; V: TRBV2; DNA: TGTGCCAGCAGTGAAATAGCGGGAGTCGCGGCAGATACGCAGTATTTT; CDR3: CASSEIAGVAADTQYF
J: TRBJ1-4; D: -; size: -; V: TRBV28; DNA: TGTGCCAGCCAGGTGGCCGATGAAAAACTGTTTTTT; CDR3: CASQVADEKLFF
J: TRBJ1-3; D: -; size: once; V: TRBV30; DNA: TGTGCCTGTGGAAGAGCAGGGGCTGGAAACACCATATATTTT; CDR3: CACGRAGAGNTIYF
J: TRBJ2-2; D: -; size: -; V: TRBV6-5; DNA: TGTGCCAGCAGTTATGCTCCGAACACCGGGGAGCTGTTTTTT; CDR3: CASSYAPNTGELFF
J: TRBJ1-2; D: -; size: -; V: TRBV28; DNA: TGTGCCACCCCGAGTCCCAACGGGAGAGGGAACTATGGCTACACCTTC; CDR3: CATPSPNGRGNYGYTF
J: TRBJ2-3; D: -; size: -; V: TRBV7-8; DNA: TGTGCCAGCAGCTTAGCGGTCGGGGAATCCACAGATACGCAGTATTTT; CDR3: CASSLAVGESTDTQYF
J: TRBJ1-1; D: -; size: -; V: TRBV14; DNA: TGTGCCAGCAGCCAAGGGCCGACAGGGAACACTGAAGCTTTCTTT; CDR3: CASSQGPTGNTEAFF
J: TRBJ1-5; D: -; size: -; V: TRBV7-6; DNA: TGTGCCAGCAGCTTAGAGGAGGGGTTCAATCAGCCCCAGCATTTT; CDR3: CASSLEEGFNQPQHF
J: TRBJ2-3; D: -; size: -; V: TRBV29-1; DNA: TGCAGCGTTAATCCGAGTGAGAGCACAGATACGCAGTATTTT; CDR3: CSVNPSESTDTQYF
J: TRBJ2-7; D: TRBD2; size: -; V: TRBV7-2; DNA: TGTGCCAGCAGCCCAGCCGGGGGGGAAACATACGAGCAGTACTTC; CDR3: CASSPAGGETYEQYF
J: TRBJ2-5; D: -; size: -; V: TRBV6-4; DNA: TGTGCCAGCAGTCGGAGCGGGCAAGAGACCCAGTACTTC; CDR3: CASSRSGQETQYF
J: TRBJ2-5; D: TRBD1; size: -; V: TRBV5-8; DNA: TGTGCCAGCAGCTTTTCTAAAGGACAGGGAGAAGAGACCCAGTACTTC; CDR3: CASSFSKGQGEETQYF
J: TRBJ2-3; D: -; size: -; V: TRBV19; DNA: TGTGCCAGTAGTATAAAAGGGGCCGCGGCAGATACGCAGTATTTT; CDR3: CASSIKGAAADTQYF
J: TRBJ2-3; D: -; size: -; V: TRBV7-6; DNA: TGTGCCAGCAGCTCGGGGGGCACAGATACGCAGTATTTT; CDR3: CASSSGGTDTQYF
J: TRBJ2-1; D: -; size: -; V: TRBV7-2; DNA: TGTGCCAGCAGCTCTCCGACTGATTACAATGAGCAGTTCTTC; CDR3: CASSSPTDYNEQFF
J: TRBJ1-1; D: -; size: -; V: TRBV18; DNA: TGTGCCAGCTCACCGCCGCCCCAGGGGAATAGCGCTGAAGCTTTCTTT; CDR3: CASSPPPQGNSAEAFF
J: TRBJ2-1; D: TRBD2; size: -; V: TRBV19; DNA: TGTGCCAGTAGTATTTCTAGCGGGACGTACAATGAGCAGTTCTTC; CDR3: CASSISSGTYNEQFF
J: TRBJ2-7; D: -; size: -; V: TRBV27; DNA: TGTGCCAGCAGTCCCCGGGGGAACGAGCAGTACTTC; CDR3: CASSPRGNEQYF
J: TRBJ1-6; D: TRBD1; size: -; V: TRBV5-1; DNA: TGCGCCAGCAGCATAGACAGGGCCTCTTCACCCCTCCACTTT; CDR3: CASSIDRASSPLHF
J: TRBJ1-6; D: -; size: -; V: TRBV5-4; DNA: TGTGCCAGCAGCTTTGACGGAGGGAGTTCACCCCTCCACTTT; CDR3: CASSFDGGSSPLHF
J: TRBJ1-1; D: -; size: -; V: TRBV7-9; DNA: TGTGCCAGCAGCTCTCGAGGCACTGAAGCTTTCTTT; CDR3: CASSSRGTEAFF
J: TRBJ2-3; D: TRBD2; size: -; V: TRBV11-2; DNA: TGTGCCAGCAGCTTAGGCGTTAGCGGGCCCGTGGGTGCAGATACGCAGTATTTT; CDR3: CASSLGVSGPVGADTQYF
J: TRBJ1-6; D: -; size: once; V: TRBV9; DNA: TGTGCCAGCAGCCCGATGGGAGGGGGTCCTCATTCACCCCTCCACTTT; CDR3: CASSPMGGGPHSPLHF
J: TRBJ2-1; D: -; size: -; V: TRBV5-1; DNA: TGCGCCAGCAGCTTGGACAGGAGGACCTACAATGAGCAGTTCTTC; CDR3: CASSLDRRTYNEQFF
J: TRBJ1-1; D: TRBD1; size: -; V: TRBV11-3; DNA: TGTGCCAGCAGCTGGGACAGTGAGAACACTGAAGCTTTCTTT; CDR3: CASSWDSENTEAFF
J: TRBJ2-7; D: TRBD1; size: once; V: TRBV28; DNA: TGTGCCAGCAGTTTAGGGGGACAGGGAAGTGACGAGCAGTACTTC; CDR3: CASSLGGQGSDEQYF
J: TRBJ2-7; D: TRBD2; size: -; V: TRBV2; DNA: TGTGCCAGCAGGTCCGGATCAGGGACTAGCGTATTCCTACCCTACGAGCAGTACTTC; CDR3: CASRSGSGTSVFLPYEQYF
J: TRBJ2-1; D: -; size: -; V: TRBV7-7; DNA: TGTGCCAGCAGCCCAGGGGCTACCAATGAGCAGTTCTTC; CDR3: CASSPGATNEQFF
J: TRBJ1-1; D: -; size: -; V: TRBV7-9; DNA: TGTGCCAGCAGCTTACAGGGGAATGAAGCTTTCTTT; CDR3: CASSLQGNEAFF
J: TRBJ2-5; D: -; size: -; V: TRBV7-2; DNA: TGTGCCAGCACCCCCGGGGGAGCGAGCGAGACCCAGTACTTC; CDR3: CASTPGGASETQYF
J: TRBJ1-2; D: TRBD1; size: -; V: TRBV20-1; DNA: TGCAGTGCTAGGGACAGGGACCTCTACTTC; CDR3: CSARDRDLYF
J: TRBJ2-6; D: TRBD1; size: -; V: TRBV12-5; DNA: TGTGCTAGTGGTTTGGAGCAGGGGGTATACGGGGCCAACGTCCTGACTTTC; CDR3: CASGLEQGVYGANVLTF
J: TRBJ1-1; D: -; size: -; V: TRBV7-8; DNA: TGTGCCAGCAGCCCGAGTGGGAGAGGCGGATATAGTGAAGCTTTCTTT; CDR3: CASSPSGRGGYSEAFF
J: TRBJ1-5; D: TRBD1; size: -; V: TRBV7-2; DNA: TGTGCCAGCAGCTCCGGACAGGGAGGGGGGTATAGCAATCAGCCCCAGCATTTT; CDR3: CASSSGQGGGYSNQPQHF
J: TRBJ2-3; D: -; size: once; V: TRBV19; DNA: TGTGCCAGTAGTATTCCCGGCGCGGATACGCAGTATTTT; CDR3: CASSIPGADTQYF
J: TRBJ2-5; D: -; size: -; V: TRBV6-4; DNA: TGTGCCAGCCCGTACAGCTACCAAGAGACCCAGTACTTC; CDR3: CASPYSYQETQYF
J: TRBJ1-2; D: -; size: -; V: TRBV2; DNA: TGTGCCAGCAGTGAACACGAGGGCGGCTACACCTTC; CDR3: CASSEHEGGYTF
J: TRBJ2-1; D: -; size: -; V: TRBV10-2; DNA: TGCGCCAGCACCGGAGGGAGCTCCTACAATGAGCAGTTCTTC; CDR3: CASTGGSSYNEQFF
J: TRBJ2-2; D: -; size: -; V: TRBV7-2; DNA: TGTGCCAGCAGCTTAGAGGGGCCGATAAGTGGGGAGCTGTTTTTT; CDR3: CASSLEGPISGELFF
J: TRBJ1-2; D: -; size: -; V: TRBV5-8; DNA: TGTGCCAGCAGCTTGTATGGGGCCGGTTCTAACTATGGCTACACCTTC; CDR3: CASSLYGAGSNYGYTF
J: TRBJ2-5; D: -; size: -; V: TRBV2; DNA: TGTGCCAGCAGTGAAGGCTGGACAGATCAAGAGACCCAGTACTTC; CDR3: CASSEGWTDQETQYF
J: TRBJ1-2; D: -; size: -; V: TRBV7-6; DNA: TGTGCCAGCAGCCCTTATGGGGGGGCAGGGGACTATGGCTACACCTTC; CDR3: CASSPYGGAGDYGYTF
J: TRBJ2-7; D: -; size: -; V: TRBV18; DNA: TGTGCCAGCTCACGCAACAGTTTTGAGCAGTACTTC; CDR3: CASSRNSFEQYF
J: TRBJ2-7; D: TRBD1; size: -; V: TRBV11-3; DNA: TGTGCCAGCAGCCCTGGACAGGGCCTCTCCTACGAGCAGTACTTC; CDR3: CASSPGQGLSYEQYF
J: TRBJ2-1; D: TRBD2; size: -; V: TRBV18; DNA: TGTGCCAGCTCACTCCGACTAGCTTCGGACAATGAGCAGTTCTTC; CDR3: CASSLRLASDNEQFF
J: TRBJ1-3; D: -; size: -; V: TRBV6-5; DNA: TGTGCCAGCAGTAGTTACTCTGGAAACACCATATATTTT; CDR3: CASSSYSGNTIYF
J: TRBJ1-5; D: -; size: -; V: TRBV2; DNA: TGTGCCAGCAGTGGTAGCCTAGGGACTCACCTTAGCAATCAGCCCCAGCATTTT; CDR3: CASSGSLGTHLSNQPQHF
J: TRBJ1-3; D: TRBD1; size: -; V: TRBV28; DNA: TGTGCCAGCACTTCAGGGGGCTTTGGAAACACCATATATTTT; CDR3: CASTSGGFGNTIYF
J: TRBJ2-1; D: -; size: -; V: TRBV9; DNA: TGTGCCAGCAGCGTAGATACGGGCCTTTTTAATGAGCAGTTCTTC; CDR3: CASSVDTGLFNEQFF
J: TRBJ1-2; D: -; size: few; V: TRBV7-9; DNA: TGTGCCAGCAGCGATAGTGCCGGGTCTGCTGGCTACACCTTC; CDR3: CASSDSAGSAGYTF
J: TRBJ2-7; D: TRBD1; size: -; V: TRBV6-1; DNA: TGTGCCACTTTCCGGGACAGGGGGCAAGGCGAGCAGTACTTC; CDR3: CATFRDRGQGEQYF
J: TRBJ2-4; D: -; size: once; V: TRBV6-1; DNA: TGTGCCGCTCAGCTACCAGGGGCCAAAAACATTCAGTACTTC; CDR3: CAAQLPGAKNIQYF